There are a few counts of the clone carrying this T cell receptor (beta chain). Thyroid ultrasound, orbital computed tomography, clinical symptoms, and serum thyroxine and TRAb underpinned diagnoses. The source of the sample is a study of T cells in Graves' hyperthyroidism and ophthalmopathy. Overall study context: At the time of initial diagnosis and before any treatment, peripheral blood was collected.

The source material, RNA transcripts, was used to amplify TCR beta CDR3 regions. In the first-round RT-PCR of the TCR CDR3, the HTBI primer set was used. TCRdb used MiXCR to reprocess the multiplex PCR reads, holding one entry per CDR3 protein. This repertoire shows around 300,000 distinct CDR3 sequences, roughly 13% found once; its top ten account for almost 35%. Germline CDR1 is SGHTA and CDR2 is FQGNSA. This CDR3 comprises 15 residues. The V gene end was trimmed by 4 bases and the J gene end by 5 bases; junction bases not matched to a gene: 6. The specimen sequenced was blood. This receptor was identified in a middle-aged woman with Graves' ophthalmopathy. This chain connects TRBV7-2 to TRBJ2-5; 11 bases match TRBD2. The CDR3 bases are TGTGCCAGCAGCTCCCCGACTAGCGGGACCGAGACCCAGTACTTC. Its translation is CASSSPTSGTETQYF.